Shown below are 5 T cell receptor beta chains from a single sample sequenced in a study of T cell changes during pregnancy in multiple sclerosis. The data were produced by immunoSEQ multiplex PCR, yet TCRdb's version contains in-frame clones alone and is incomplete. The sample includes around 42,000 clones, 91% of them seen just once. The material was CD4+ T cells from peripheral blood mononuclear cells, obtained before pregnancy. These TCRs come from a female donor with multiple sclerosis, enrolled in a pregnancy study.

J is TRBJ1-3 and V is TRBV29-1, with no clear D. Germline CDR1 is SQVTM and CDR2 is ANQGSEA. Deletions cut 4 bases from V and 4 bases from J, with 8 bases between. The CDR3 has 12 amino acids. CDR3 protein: CSVVGGGNTIYF. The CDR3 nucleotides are TGCAGCGTTGTTGGAGGGGGAAACACCATATATTTT.

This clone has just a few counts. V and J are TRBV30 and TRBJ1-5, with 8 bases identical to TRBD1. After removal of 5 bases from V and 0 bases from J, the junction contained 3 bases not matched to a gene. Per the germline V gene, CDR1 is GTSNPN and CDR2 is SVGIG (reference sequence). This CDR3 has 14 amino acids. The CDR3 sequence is CAWGTGYSNQPQHF. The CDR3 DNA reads TGTGCCTGGGGGACAGGTTATAGCAATCAGCCCCAGCATTTT.

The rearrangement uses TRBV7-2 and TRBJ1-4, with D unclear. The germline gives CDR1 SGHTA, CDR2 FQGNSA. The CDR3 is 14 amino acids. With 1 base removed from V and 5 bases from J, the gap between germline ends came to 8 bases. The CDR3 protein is CASSLVSGNEKLFF. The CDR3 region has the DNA TGTGCCAGCAGCTTAGTGTCGGGAAATGAAAAACTGTTTTTT. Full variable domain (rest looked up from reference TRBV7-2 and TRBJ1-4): GAGVSQSPSNKVTEKGKDVELRCDPISGHTALYWYRQSLGQGLEFLIYFQGNSAPDKSGLPSDRFSAERTGGSVSTLTIQRTQQEDSAVYLCASSLVSGNEKLFFGSGTQLSVL.

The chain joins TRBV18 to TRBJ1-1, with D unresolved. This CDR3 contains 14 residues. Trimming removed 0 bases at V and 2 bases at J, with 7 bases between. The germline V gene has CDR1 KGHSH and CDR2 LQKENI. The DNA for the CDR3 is TGTGCCAGCTCACCACCGACGGGTAACACTGAAGCTTTCTTT. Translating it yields CASSPPTGNTEAFF.

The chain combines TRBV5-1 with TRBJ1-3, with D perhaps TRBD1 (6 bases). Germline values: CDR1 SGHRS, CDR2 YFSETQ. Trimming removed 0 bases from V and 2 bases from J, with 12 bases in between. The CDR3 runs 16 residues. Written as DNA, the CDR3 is TGCGCCAGCAGCTTGGGGGGACACCCTCCTGGAAACACCATATATTTT. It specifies CASSLGGHPPGNTIYF.